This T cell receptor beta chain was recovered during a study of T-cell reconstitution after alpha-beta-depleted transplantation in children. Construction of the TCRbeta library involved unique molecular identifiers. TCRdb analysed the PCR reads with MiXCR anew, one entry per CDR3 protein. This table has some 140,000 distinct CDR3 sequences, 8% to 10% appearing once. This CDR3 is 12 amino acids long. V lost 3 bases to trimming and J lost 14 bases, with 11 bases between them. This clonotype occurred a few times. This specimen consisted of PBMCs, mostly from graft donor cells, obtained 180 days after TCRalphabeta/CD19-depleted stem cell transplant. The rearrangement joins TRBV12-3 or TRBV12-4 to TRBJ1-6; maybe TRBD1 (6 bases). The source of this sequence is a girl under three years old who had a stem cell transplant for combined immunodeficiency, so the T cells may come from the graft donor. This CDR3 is CASSFLTGTLHF. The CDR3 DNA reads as TGTGCCAGCAGTTTCCTTACAGGGACCCTCCACTTT.